What follows is one TCR beta chain and its context. The data derive from a study of blood T cell repertoires in COVID-19. Across the whole study: Material from acute and convalescent COVID-19 was sourced from the United States, Italy and Spain. PBMCs, B-cell-depleted T cells, or T cells provided the cDNA or gDNA that made up the material.

CDR3 length equals 12 residues. The V end lost 5 bases, the J end lost 7 bases, and 11 bases lay between the germline ends. The authors' processing: Estimated nucleated cell counts came from reference gene primer amplification. TCRdb keeps only in-frame clones here, not all; method: immunoSEQ multiplex PCR. V and J calls and clone size come straight from that table; D and trimming were deduced from the DNA. Of about 94,000 clones listed, 75% to 90% are singletons. The J gene is TRBJ1-2, the V gene TRBV12-3 or TRBV12-4; D is ambiguous. The origin of this receptor is a human donor in a cohort sampled during active COVID-19. Source material: peripheral blood. In nucleotides, the CDR3 is TGTGCCAGCAGTCCGGGAGGTTCTGGCTACACCTTC. It is translated as CASSPGGSGYTF.